This T cell receptor beta chain was obtained from a study of blood T cell repertoires in COVID-19. The wider study: Collection of acute and convalescent COVID-19 samples took place in the United States, Italy and Spain. T cells, B-cell-depleted T cells, or PBMCs provided the cDNA or gDNA that served as material.

This CDR3 is 14 amino acids long. V was pared by 2 bases and J by 2 bases, with 12 bases between. Per germline, CDR1 GTSNPN and CDR2 SVGIG (reference sequence). Methods used by the authors: For nucleated cells, counts were estimated from reference gene primer amplification. This table comes from immunoSEQ multiplex PCR, and its TCRdb copy is limited to in-frame clones, with some not included. The V and J calls and the clone size are those of that table, but D and trimming were determined from the DNA. The sample consists of about 98,000 clones, approximately 79% of them appearing once. This chain links TRBV30 with TRBJ1-2; tentatively, D is TRBD1 (5 bases). The source material was peripheral blood. The TCR sequence derives from a man in his 70s with active or convalescent COVID-19. The CDR3 DNA sequence: TGTGCCTGGAGTACCCAGGGATTCAACTATGGCTACACCTTC. It is translated as CAWSTQGFNYGYTF.